Following are 26 T cell receptor beta chains from one sample sequenced in a study of CD8 T cells in ankylosing spondylitis (TCRdb year 2017). The method was 5' RACE. The listed sequencing device is Illumina HiSeq 2500. TCRdb reprocessing: public reads trimmed at Q25 with fastp, clones called with MiXCR, in-frame beta chains kept. Every distinct CDR3 protein forms one entry, paired with its most common genes and DNA. The sample includes under 250,000 distinct CDR3 sequences, with 7.5% to 9.5% observed a single time. Jointly, the top ten make up 4% to 5.5% of the sample. Sequencing input: blood, either unsorted or a sorted T cell fraction (not recorded which). The receptor source for this set is a female donor with ankylosing spondylitis or in good health (not recorded which).

This rearrangement joins TRBV20-1 to TRBJ2-1; D remains ambiguous. From germline, CDR1 is DFQATT and CDR2 SNEGSKA (reference sequence). The CDR3 is made up of 14 amino acids. Trimming took 0 bases from V and 8 from J, leaving 14 bases between them. The CDR3 region has the DNA TGCAGTGCTAGAGATCCGGTTAGGATCGATGAGCAGTTCTTC. This sequence encodes CSARDPVRIDEQFF.

There are many counts of this clonotype. The CDR3 nucleotides are TGTGCCAGCAGCTCGTCTCTTAACACCGGGGAGCTGTTTTTT. Protein product: CASSSSLNTGELFF. The chain joins TRBV5-6 to TRBJ2-2, with D unclear. Looked up from germline, CDR1 is SGHDT and CDR2 is YYEEEE. The CDR3 length is 14 residues. The germline V and J ends were trimmed by 3 bases and 2 bases, with 8 bases remaining between them.

This clonotype came up a few times. The rearrangement joins TRBV29-1 to TRBJ2-3, with a weak D call TRBD1 (6 bases). CDR3 length: 13 amino acids. Trimming pared 4 bases from V and 5 bases from J, leaving 13 bases between. The germline V gene has CDR1 SQVTM and CDR2 ANQGSEA. CDR3 residues: CSVVGGGQDTQYF. The CDR3, as DNA: TGCAGCGTTGTTGGGGGCGGACAAGATACGCAGTATTTT.

This clonotype appeared many times. This rearrangement joins TRBV2 to TRBJ2-2; 8 bases align to TRBD2. Unmatched junction bases numbered 11, after V lost 8 bases and J lost 6 bases. This CDR3 has 15 amino acids. Germline assignment: CDR1 SNHLY and CDR2 FYNNEI. CDR3 sequence reads: CASAGGAGRAGELFF. DNA of the CDR3: TGTGCCAGCGCGGGAGGTGCAGGACGGGCCGGGGAGCTGTTTTTT.

This clonotype showed up many times. The rearrangement links TRBV10-3 to TRBJ2-3, with TRBD1 as a possible D gene (6 bases). The CDR3 consists of 14 residues. Germline V lookup: CDR1 ENHRY, CDR2 SYGVKD. The V gene lost 10 bases and the J gene lost 0 bases, with 14 bases spanning the gap. In DNA form, the CDR3 reads TGTGCCACCGGACAGTCATCTAGCACAGATACGCAGTATTTT. Residues: CATGQSSSTDTQYF.

This clonotype was detected many times. The CDR3, as DNA: TGTGCCAGCAGAACAAGACAGGGTCCGGACTATGGCTACACCTTC. Residues: CASRTRQGPDYGYTF. This chain uses TRBV2 with TRBJ1-2; the match to TRBD1 covers 7 bases. Germline lookup yields CDR1 SNHLY and CDR2 FYNNEI. The CDR3 consists of 15 residues. V trimming: 6 bases; J trimming: 3 bases; junction bases outside the gene matches: 10. Drawing the rest from reference TRBV2 and TRBJ1-2, the complete variable domain is EPEVTQTPSHQVTQMGQEVILRCVPISNHLYFYWYRQILGQKVEFLVSFYNNEISEKSEIFDDQFSVERPDGSNFTLKIRSTKLEDSAMYFCASRTRQGPDYGYTFGSGTRLTVV.

This clonotype was counted at least ten times. The chain is built from TRBV4-2 and TRBJ1-1, with a weak D call TRBD1 (5 bases). The germline V gene has CDR1 LGHNA and CDR2 YNFKEQ. The CDR3 consists of 12 residues. V was pared by 3 bases and J by 8 bases, with 10 bases between. CDR3 amino acids: CASSQGRGEAFF. The CDR3 bases are TGTGCCAGCAGCCAGGGGCGGGGGGAAGCTTTCTTT.

The sample holds many counts of this clonotype. V and J are TRBV5-1 and TRBJ2-4, with a weak D call TRBD2 (6 bases). Trimming removed 0 bases from V and 5 bases from J, with 9 bases in between. Germline CDR1 is SGHRS and CDR2 is YFSETQ. The CDR3 length is 14 residues. The CDR3 sequence is CASSLVRGQNIQYF. The CDR3 coding sequence is TGCGCCAGCAGCTTGGTGCGGGGCCAAAACATTCAGTACTTC.

This clonotype was observed at least ten times. V and J are TRBV7-2 and TRBJ2-2; TRBD2 matches at 7 bases. J lost 8 bases, V lost 5 bases, and 5 bases had no gene match. From germline, CDR1 is SGHTA and CDR2 FQGNSA. The CDR3 covers 13 residues. The CDR3 bases are TGTGCCAGCAGCCGAAGACTAGCTGGGGAGCTGTTTTTT. Translation gives CASSRRLAGELFF.

Many counts were recorded for this clonotype. CDR3 residues: CASSSGPNTEAFF. The CDR3 bases are TGTGCCAGCAGCTCAGGTCCGAACACTGAAGCTTTCTTT. The chain is built from TRBV7-7 and TRBJ1-1; no definite D call. Germline V lookup: CDR1 SSHAT, CDR2 FNYEAQ (reference sequence). V lost 4 bases and J lost 1, with 7 bases in between. The CDR3 totals 13 residues.

This clonotype was observed many times. The chain recombines TRBV3-1 with TRBJ1-1; D uncertain. Trimming left V 3 bases short and J 1 base short, with 0 bases between. Looked up from germline, CDR1 is LGHDT and CDR2 is YNNKEL (reference sequence). The CDR3 consists of 11 residues. CDR3 region: CASSQNTEAFF. The CDR3 DNA reads TGTGCCAGCAGCCAGAACACTGAAGCTTTCTTT. Drawing the rest from reference TRBV3-1 and TRBJ1-1, the complete variable domain is DTAVSQTPKYLVTQMGNDKSIKCEQNLGHDTMYWYKQDSKKFLKIMFSYNNKELIINETVPNRFSPKSPDKAHLNLHINSLELGDSAVYFCASSQNTEAFFGQGTRLTVV.

This chain joins TRBV7-2 and TRBJ2-3, with D perhaps TRBD2 (6 bases). V was trimmed by 1 base and J by 2 bases, leaving 10 bases between them. The germline V gene has CDR1 SGHTA and CDR2 FQGNSA. The CDR3 covers 15 residues. CDR3 sequence reads: CASSLGGTFTDTQYF. DNA of the CDR3: TGTGCCAGCAGCTTAGGGGGGACTTTCACAGATACGCAGTATTTT.

This clonotype was observed at least ten times. V usage is TRBV6-5 and J usage is TRBJ1-2; no clear D gene. Germline loops: CDR1 MNHEY, CDR2 SVGAGI. The ends were cut back, 1 base at V and 6 bases at J, with 6 bases in the middle. The CDR3 is made up of 12 amino acids. CDR3 bases: TGTGCCAGCAGTTACTTGGGTAATGGCTACACCTTC. Amino acids: CASSYLGNGYTF.

This clonotype has a count of ten or more. The genes are TRBV27 and TRBJ2-1; 7 bases map to TRBD1. Germline CDR1 MNHEY, CDR2 SMNVEV (reference sequence). The CDR3 runs to 14 residues. Trimming took 0 bases from V and 8 from J; bases not matched to a gene: 4. The CDR3 DNA is TGTGCCAGCAGTTTATCCAACAGGGGCGATGAGCAGTTCTTC. It yields the protein CASSLSNRGDEQFF.

This clonotype was seen ten or more times. V and J are TRBV27 and TRBJ2-7; the D is unclear. CDR1 MNHEY and CDR2 SMNVEV come from the germline V gene (reference sequence). V lost 8 bases and J lost 2, with 16 bases in between. The CDR3 loop spans 14 amino acids. CDR3 amino acids: CASRRFDLPYEQYF. DNA of the CDR3: TGTGCCAGCCGACGATTCGACCTTCCCTACGAGCAGTACTTC.

At least ten counts were recorded for this clonotype. This rearrangement joins TRBV11-2 to TRBJ2-4, with a possible D match to TRBD1 (6 bases). V was pared by 5 bases and J by 6 bases, with 14 bases between. Germline CDR1 and CDR2: SGHAT and FQNNGV. CDR3 length: 14 amino acids. CDR3 sequence reads: CASSLGRDTNIQYF. In nucleotides, the CDR3 is TGTGCCAGCAGCCTAGGTCGGGACACAAACATTCAGTACTTC. The full variable domain, its missing parts supplied by reference TRBV11-2 and TRBJ2-4, is EAGVAQSPRYKIIEKRQSVAFWCNPISGHATLYWYQQILGQGPKLLIQFQNNGVVDDSQLPKDRFSAERLKGVDSTLKIQPAKLEDSAVYLCASSLGRDTNIQYFGAGTRLSVL.

This clonotype occurred a few times. Possible read error: a much larger clone is one base away. V gene TRBV7-8 combines with J gene TRBJ2-1; tentatively, D is TRBD1 or TRBD2 (5 bases each). Germline CDR1 reads SGHVS; CDR2 reads FQNEAQ. This CDR3 is built from 13 residues. V was shortened by 8 bases and J by 9 bases, with 17 bases between the two germline ends. The CDR3 region has the DNA TGTGCCAGCGGAACGGGAAGAGGGGTTGAGCAGTTCTTC. Translation: CASGTGRGVEQFF.

This clonotype was counted at least ten times. The chain is built from TRBV10-3 and TRBJ2-5; 7 positions match TRBD1. Germline V lookup: CDR1 ENHRY, CDR2 SYGVKD. V shed 4 bases and J 5 bases; nucleotides not matched to a gene: 4. CDR3 length: 13 residues. The CDR3 protein is CAISGDREETQYF. The DNA of the CDR3 is TGTGCCATCAGTGGAGACAGGGAGGAGACCCAGTACTTC.

This clonotype was recorded many times. The gene calls are TRBV12-3 or TRBV12-4 and TRBJ2-5; tentatively, D is TRBD2 (6 bases). The V end lost 3 bases, the J end lost 5 bases, and 19 bases lay between the germline ends. The CDR3 has 16 residues. CDR3 in amino acids: CASSFRPLASGETQYF. CDR3 DNA sequence: TGTGCCAGCAGTTTCAGGCCCCTAGCGTCTGGGGAGACCCAGTACTTC.

This clonotype was seen a few times. The genes are TRBV7-9 and TRBJ1-4, with no clear D. In germline, CDR1 is SEHNR, CDR2 FQNEAQ (reference sequence). V was shortened by 11 bases and J by 4 bases, with 11 bases between the two germline ends. The CDR3 has 12 amino acids. This CDR3 reads CAAGGYNEKLFF. CDR3 coding DNA: TGTGCCGCCGGCGGTTATAATGAAAAACTGTTTTTT.

There are many counts of this clonotype. The J gene is TRBJ2-2, the V gene TRBV4-3; 9 bases match TRBD1. This CDR3 spans 14 amino acids. V dropped 4 bases and J dropped 4; count of bases not matched to a gene: 1. The germline V gene has CDR1 LGHNA and CDR2 YSLEER. CDR3 nucleotides: TGCGCCAGCAGCCCGGGACAGGGCACCGGGGAGCTGTTTTTT. Protein: CASSPGQGTGELFF.

In this sample, this clonotype turned up many times. The chain uses TRBV5-1 and TRBJ1-5; a possible D gene is TRBD1 (6 bases). Germline V gene sequence: CDR1 SGHRS, CDR2 YFSETQ. There are 16 residues in the CDR3. V lost 7 bases and J lost 4, with 21 bases in between. The CDR3 spells CASLRRGGGRNQPQHF. CDR3 nucleotide sequence: TGCGCCAGCTTACGAAGAGGCGGGGGGCGGAATCAGCCCCAGCATTTT.

The rearrangement joins TRBV5-5 to TRBJ2-1, with 12 bases matching TRBD2. Trimming at V came to 4 bases and at J to 8 bases, leaving 4 bases not matched to a gene. The CDR3 sequence is 14 residues long. Germline values: CDR1 SGHKS, CDR2 YYEKEE (reference sequence). CDR3 nucleotides: TGTGCCAGCAGCCGACTAGCGGGAGCGTATGAGCAGTTCTTC. It is translated as CASSRLAGAYEQFF. The variable domain in full, with the rest retrieved from reference TRBV5-5 and TRBJ2-1, is DAGVTQSPTHLIKTRGQQVTLRCSPISGHKSVSWYQQVLGQGPQFIFQYYEKEERGRGNFPDRFSARQFPNYSSELNVNALLLGDSALYLCASSRLAGAYEQFFGPGTRLTVL.

This clonotype was counted at least ten times. For the CDR3, the DNA is TGTGCCAGCAGTAACCCGTGGACTAGCGGGGACTACGAGCAGTACTTC. Translating it yields CASSNPWTSGDYEQYF. V usage is TRBV6-2 or TRBV6-3 and J usage is TRBJ2-7; 12 positions match TRBD2. The germline V gene encodes CDR1 MNHEY and CDR2 SVGEGT. V lost 5 bases to trimming and J lost 3 bases; unmatched junction nucleotides: 8. The CDR3 spans 16 residues.

The table lists this clonotype with many counts. The genes are TRBV12-3 or TRBV12-4 and TRBJ1-6; possible D gene TRBD1, 5 bases. V dropped 5 bases and J dropped 7 bases, with 6 bases sitting between them. There are 12 residues in the CDR3. In DNA form, the CDR3 reads TGTGCCAGCAGTGGGGGGAATTCACCCCTCCACTTT. Protein sequence: CASSGGNSPLHF.

This clonotype came up many times. V usage is TRBV6-1 and J usage is TRBJ2-3, with D unclear. CDR1 MNHNS and CDR2 SASEGT come from the germline V gene. This CDR3 spans 14 amino acids. V lost 6 bases to trimming and J lost 4 bases, with 14 bases between them. CDR3 sequence reads: CASRPPREADTQYF. The CDR3 nucleotides read TGTGCCAGCAGACCTCCCCGAGAGGCAGATACGCAGTATTTT.